The entry that follows covers one T cell receptor beta chain sequence. Its cognate antigen is unknown. Amplification of TCR beta CDR3 regions was performed using RNA transcripts as template. Using the HTBI primer set, a first-round RT-PCR was run on the TCR CDR3. A single record per CDR3 protein comes from TCRdb applying MiXCR to the multiplex PCR reads. The sample carries a few hundred thousand distinct CDR3 sequences, about 14% recorded once. These data come from a study of T cells in Graves' hyperthyroidism and ophthalmopathy. Regarding the study as a whole: Onset of ophthalmopathy came a median approximately 6.9 months after the model predicted it. The blood repertoire included most of the expanded thyroid clonotypes above 0.001.

The CDR3 covers 14 residues. The germline V gene encodes CDR1 SGHTA and CDR2 FQGNSA. Trimming took 5 bases from V and 6 from J, leaving 13 bases between them. This receptor was taken from a woman aged 40-49 years with Graves' hyperthyroidism. Sequenced: blood. This sequence joins TRBV7-2 and TRBJ2-2, with D possibly matching TRBD2 (6 bases). CDR3 in DNA: TGTGCCAGCAGCATGGTGGGGGGAGCCGGGGAGCTGTTTTTT. Encoded protein: CASSMVGGAGELFF. Full variable domain (remainder filled in from reference TRBV7-2 and TRBJ2-2): GAGVSQSPSNKVTEKGKDVELRCDPISGHTALYWYRQSLGQGLEFLIYFQGNSAPDKSGLPSDRFSAERTGGSVSTLTIQRTQQEDSAVYLCASSMVGGAGELFFGEGSRLTVL.